Shown below are 23 T cell receptor beta chains from a single sample sequenced in a study of low-dose radiotherapy and immunotherapy resistance in tumors. TRAV and TRBV primers primed cDNA for both TCRalpha and TCRbeta. TCR amplification involved about 20 PCR cycles with a constant-region primer and V-primer adapter. TCRdb re-derived calls from the reads in MiXCR, one entry per CDR3 protein. The table has around 99,000 distinct CDR3 sequences, 9% to 9.5% seen once. Time point indicated: before trial treatment. Sequenced here: PBMCs, sampled before treatment. The receptors originated from a male donor with prostate cancer.

This clonotype occurred many times. This chain uses TRBV12-3 or TRBV12-4 with TRBJ1-1; D may be TRBD1 (5 bases). This CDR3 region has 14 residues. The V end was cut by 3 bases, the J end by 10 bases, with 18 bases between. The DNA of the CDR3 is TGTGCCAGCAGTTTTGGGACCACTTCTGGGGGAGCTTTCTTT. It encodes CASSFGTTSGGAFF.

There are many counts of this clonotype. The chain uses TRBV24-1 and TRBJ2-3; 9 bases align to TRBD1. Germline V CDR1 and CDR2: KGHDR, SFDVKD. The CDR3 has 21 residues. Trimming at V came to 5 bases and at J to 1 base, leaving 21 bases not matched to a gene. CDR3 region: CATSAAQGQGWGGSGTDTQYF. The CDR3 DNA follows: TGTGCCACCAGTGCCGCCCAGGGACAGGGATGGGGCGGGAGTGGCACAGATACGCAGTATTTT.

In this sample, this clonotype turned up many times. The chain combines TRBV24-1 with TRBJ2-6; D call uncertain. The CDR3 sequence is 14 residues long. Germline values: CDR1 KGHDR, CDR2 SFDVKD. V lost 9 bases and J 0 bases, leaving 8 bases between the germline ends. The CDR3 here is CATVDNSGANVLTF. The CDR3 DNA sequence: TGTGCCACCGTCGACAACTCTGGGGCCAACGTCCTGACTTTC.

Many counts were recorded for this clonotype. The chain couples TRBV5-4 to TRBJ2-3; 10 nucleotides line up with TRBD2. Germline assignment: CDR1 SGHNT and CDR2 YYREEE (reference sequence). Trimming removed 4 bases from V and 2 bases from J; junction bases left unmatched: 16. The CDR3 sequence is 19 residues long. This CDR3 reads CASSPDPGTSGTITDTQYF. CDR3 DNA: TGTGCCAGCAGCCCCGACCCGGGCACTAGCGGGACCATCACAGATACGCAGTATTTT.

This clonotype was seen repeatedly, ten times or more. The chain has TRBV5-1 and TRBJ2-1; 10 bases map to TRBD2. The J segment lost 2 bases and the V segment lost 1 base, leaving 3 bases of the junction unmatched. The germline V gene encodes CDR1 SGHRS and CDR2 YFSETQ. The CDR3 has 16 residues. For the CDR3, the DNA is TGCGCCAGCAGCTTGTCGCTAGCGGGAGCCTACAATGAGCAGTTCTTC. It specifies CASSLSLAGAYNEQFF.

In its sample, this clonotype was seen many times. The V gene is TRBV7-9, the J gene TRBJ1-2; D is uncertain. V gave up 5 bases and J gave up 7 bases, with 14 bases separating them. CDR3 size: 13 residues. Germline CDR1 reads SEHNR; CDR2 reads FQNEAQ (reference sequence). CDR3: CASSPDTASGYTF. Here the CDR3 DNA reads TGTGCCAGCAGCCCCGACACGGCGAGTGGCTACACCTTC.

This clonotype was detected ten times or more. V usage is TRBV12-3 or TRBV12-4 and J usage is TRBJ2-7; TRBD1 aligns across 8 bases. The CDR3 is 14 residues long. V dropped 3 bases and J dropped 3; count of bases not matched to a gene: 4. The DNA of the CDR3 is TGTGCCAGCAGTTTCCCGGACAGGGTCTACGAGCAGTACTTC. Translated: CASSFPDRVYEQYF.

This clonotype was seen at least ten times. The V gene is TRBV5-1, the J gene TRBJ1-4; D ambiguous. The V gene's germline CDR1 is SGHRS and CDR2 YFSETQ. The CDR3 extends over 14 amino acids. V lost 0 bases to trimming and J lost 5 bases, with 8 bases between them. The CDR3 region is CASSLGSLNEKLFF. The CDR3 coding sequence is TGCGCCAGCAGCTTGGGGAGTCTGAATGAAAAACTGTTTTTT.

This clonotype was seen many times. CDR3 in amino acids: CASSFGGGTEAFF. In DNA form, the CDR3 reads TGCGCCAGCAGCTTCGGTGGCGGCACTGAAGCTTTCTTT. V gene TRBV5-1 combines with J gene TRBJ1-1; D uncertain. Germline V gives CDR1 SGHRS, CDR2 YFSETQ. The CDR3 runs to 13 residues. Trimming took off 2 bases at V and 4 bases at J, with 9 bases between the two ends.

This clonotype was detected ten times or more. The rearrangement joins TRBV7-9 to TRBJ2-1, with 7 bases that match TRBD2. Germline loops: CDR1 SEHNR, CDR2 FQNEAQ (reference sequence). V shed 4 bases, J shed 7 bases, and the junction held 10 bases outside the gene matches. This CDR3 spans 15 amino acids. The CDR3 sequence is CASSSLAGVGNEQFF. CDR3 sequence (DNA): TGTGCCAGCAGCTCCCTGGCGGGAGTGGGGAATGAGCAGTTCTTC.

Ten or more counts support this clonotype. This chain connects TRBV29-1 to TRBJ1-5; 10 bases align to TRBD1. In germline, CDR1 is SQVTM, CDR2 ANQGSEA. This CDR3 has 15 amino acids. V was clipped by 7 bases and J by 2 bases; unmatched bases: 8. CDR3 amino acids: CSARLGTGGNQPQHF. In DNA form, the CDR3 reads TGCAGCGCCCGATTGGGGACAGGGGGCAATCAGCCCCAGCATTTT.

This clonotype was detected many times. The chain has TRBV5-5 and TRBJ2-7; the D call may be TRBD1 or TRBD2 (5 bases each). CDR3 length equals 14 residues. V was pared by 1 base and J by 1 base, with 9 bases between. The germline CDR1 and CDR2 sequences are SGHKS and YYEKEE (reference sequence). The CDR3, as DNA: TGTGCCAGCAGCTTGCGGGGCGGATCCTACGAGCAGTACTTC. Encoded protein: CASSLRGGSYEQYF.

This clonotype was found many times. This chain joins TRBV5-4 and TRBJ2-4; the D gene is possibly TRBD1 (5 bases). CDR1 and CDR2 (germline): SGHNT, YYREEE (reference sequence). Deletions cut 0 bases from V and 4 bases from J, with 8 bases between. The CDR3 covers 14 residues. CDR3 bases: TGTGCCAGCAGCTTGGGACAGACAAAAAACATTCAGTACTTC. It yields the protein CASSLGQTKNIQYF.

This clonotype occurred many times. V is TRBV27 and J is TRBJ2-5; TRBD1 is a possible D gene (7 bases). CDR3 length: 14 residues. CDR1 is MNHEY and CDR2 is SMNVEV in the germline V gene (reference sequence). V was clipped by 7 bases and J by 6 bases, with 18 bases between them. This CDR3 is CASTSGRQGKTQYF. CDR3 in DNA: TGTGCCAGCACCTCCGGGAGACAGGGAAAGACCCAGTACTTC.

This clonotype was counted at least ten times. The genes are TRBV20-1 and TRBJ2-2; 10 bases fit TRBD2. V shed 1 base, J shed 6 bases, and the junction held 5 bases outside the gene matches. The CDR3 sequence is 15 residues long. In germline, CDR1 is DFQATT, CDR2 SNEGSKA (reference sequence). The DNA of the CDR3 is TGCAGTGCTAGAGCTAGCGGGAGCGGTCCCGGGGAGCTGTTTTTT. This gives the protein CSARASGSGPGELFF.

There are many counts of this clonotype. The genes are TRBV18 and TRBJ1-2; D is unresolved. CDR3 size: 13 residues. Trimming shortened V by 1 base and J by 2 bases, and 5 bases separated the two germline ends. CDR1 is KGHSH and CDR2 is LQKENI in the germline V gene. The CDR3 loop is CASSPQDNYGYTF. The CDR3 DNA reads as TGTGCCAGCTCACCACAGGACAACTATGGCTACACCTTC.

This clonotype was recorded at least ten times. The rearrangement links TRBV15 to TRBJ2-7, with 9 bases matching TRBD1. Unmatched junction bases numbered 8, after V lost 6 bases and J lost 8 bases. This CDR3 is 13 amino acids long. Per germline, CDR1 LNHNV and CDR2 YYDKDF (reference sequence). This chain's CDR3 is CATSPGQGFKQYF. CDR3 bases: TGTGCCACCAGTCCGGGACAGGGCTTCAAGCAGTACTTC.

This clonotype was recorded at least ten times. This chain connects TRBV10-3 to TRBJ1-4; possibly TRBD1 for D (5 bases). The CDR3 has 14 residues. V lost 3 bases and J 8 bases, leaving 13 bases between the germline ends. In germline, CDR1 is ENHRY, CDR2 SYGVKD. The CDR3 spells CAISEGGAREKLFF. CDR3 nucleotide sequence: TGTGCCATCAGTGAAGGAGGGGCTAGGGAAAAACTGTTTTTT.

This clonotype was recorded many times. V usage is TRBV3-1 and J usage is TRBJ2-7; TRBD2 aligns across 8 bases. Trimming took 5 bases from V and 5 from J; bases not matched to a gene: 8. Germline V gives CDR1 LGHDT, CDR2 YNNKEL (reference sequence). The CDR3 consists of 14 residues. DNA of the CDR3: TGTGCCAGCAGCTCCCGACTAGCGATGGACGAGCAGTACTTC. Residues: CASSSRLAMDEQYF.

This clonotype has a count of ten or more. The chain recombines TRBV10-3 with TRBJ1-1; D is possibly TRBD1 (6 bases). The CDR3 extends over 15 amino acids. Germline V CDR1 and CDR2: ENHRY, SYGVKD. The germline V and J ends were trimmed by 4 bases and 2 bases, with 14 bases remaining between them. The CDR3 loop is CAISVRDTTNTEAFF. The CDR3, as DNA: TGTGCCATCAGTGTCCGGGACACGACCAACACTGAAGCTTTCTTT.

This clonotype was seen repeatedly, ten times or more. The chain links TRBV9 to TRBJ2-6; D is uncertain. The V end was cut by 1 base, the J end by 0 bases, with 14 bases between. The CDR3 contains 18 residues. Germline V lookup: CDR1 SGDLS, CDR2 YYNGEE. The CDR3 DNA sequence: TGTGCCAGCAGCGTAACGCCCGGGCTACGCTCTGGGGCCAACGTCCTGACTTTC. Translating it yields CASSVTPGLRSGANVLTF.

This clonotype was detected many times. V is TRBV12-3 or TRBV12-4 and J is TRBJ2-3; D uncertain. This CDR3 comprises 11 residues. V lost 5 bases and J 3 bases, leaving 3 bases between the germline ends. CDR3 bases: TGTGCCAGCAGTCAGACAGATACGCAGTATTTT. Translated, it gives CASSQTDTQYF.

This clonotype was detected many times. The genes are TRBV28 and TRBJ2-2, with TRBD1 matching over 7 bases. The germline V gene has CDR1 MDHEN and CDR2 SYDVKM. After removal of 5 bases from V and 5 bases from J, the junction contained 8 bases not matched to a gene. The CDR3 runs 15 residues. Here the CDR3 reads CASSPPGQRTGELFF. The CDR3 DNA follows: TGTGCCAGCAGTCCTCCGGGACAGCGGACCGGGGAGCTGTTTTTT.